These 3 T cell receptor beta chains share one sample of origin, sequenced in a study of CD4 and CD8 cells across lung adenocarcinoma regions. TCRdb called the PCR reads again in MiXCR, with one record for every CDR3 protein. The table lists approximately 24,000 distinct CDR3 sequences, roughly half of them singletons. Sequencing was carried out using CD8+ T cells from the center of a lung tumor. These receptors all come from a male donor with lung adenocarcinoma. The CD4 and CD8 labels of this study may be unreliable.

This chain uses TRBV12-3 or TRBV12-4 with TRBJ2-5; TRBD2 agrees at 7 bases. V shed 6 bases, J shed 3 bases, and the junction held 10 bases outside the gene matches. The CDR3 totals 15 residues. The CDR3 DNA reads as TGTGCCAGCAGCCCAGGGCGGGGGTTAAAAGAGACCCAGTACTTC. Encoded protein: CASSPGRGLKETQYF.

Concerning this clonotype itself: The junction shows a germline mismatch at one end, possibly a read error. The chain carries TRBV12-3 or TRBV12-4 and TRBJ2-1, with 7 bases that match TRBD1. The CDR3 is 15 residues long. CDR3 region: CASSSGTVSYDEQFF. The CDR3, as DNA: TGTGCCAGCAGTTCCGGGACAGTGTCCTACGATGAGCAGTTCTTC.

This clonotype was recorded at least ten times. The genes are TRBV7-3 and TRBJ2-1; 11 nucleotides agree with TRBD2. Germline values: CDR1 SGHTA, CDR2 FQGTGA. J gave up 6 bases and V 2 bases, and 6 bases lay outside the gene matches. This CDR3 spans 16 amino acids. CDR3 loop: CASSLVAGGPSNEQFF. DNA for the CDR3: TGTGCCAGCAGCTTAGTAGCGGGAGGGCCGAGCAATGAGCAGTTCTTC.